The rows below give T cell receptor beta chains drawn from one sample of a study of control samples from healthy donors and cancer patients. Measured with immunoSEQ multiplex PCR; TCRdb has only the in-frame clones, and not every one. The table has about 63,000 clones, around 85% seen once; the top ten hold roughly 5.1%. Sequencing was done on a sample of blood. Every receptor here comes from a man aged 40-55 years in good health. Each CDR3 is given with its conserved first and last residue. The D gene is left open where the match is weak. Clone sizes are given selectively: once, few, many, or a class where the clone is expanded.

v_call: TRBV6-6; j_call: TRBJ2-2; d_call: .; clone_size: .; cdr3_nt: TGTGCCAGCAGTCTAGACAGGTTCTCCGGGGAGCTGTTTTTT; cdr3_aa: CASSLDRFSGELFF
v_call: TRBV5-8; j_call: TRBJ2-7; d_call: .; clone_size: .; cdr3_nt: TGTGCCAGCAGCTTGCCCGGACTAATTTACGAGCAGTACTTC; cdr3_aa: CASSLPGLIYEQYF
v_call: TRBV18; j_call: TRBJ2-5; d_call: .; clone_size: .; cdr3_nt: TGTGCCAGCTCCCTGTTGAGGGACCAGGTTGCAAAAGAGACCCAGTACTTC; cdr3_aa: CASSLLRDQVAKETQYF
v_call: TRBV3-1/TRBV3-2; j_call: TRBJ1-2; d_call: .; clone_size: .; cdr3_nt: TGTGCCAGCAGCCAACCCAGGTCTTCGGGAGGCTACACCTTC; cdr3_aa: CASSQPRSSGGYTF
v_call: TRBV5-1; j_call: TRBJ2-5; d_call: TRBD1; clone_size: .; cdr3_nt: TGCGCCAGCAGCTTTGGAGGACAGGCTGAGACCCAGTACTTC; cdr3_aa: CASSFGGQAETQYF
v_call: TRBV9; j_call: TRBJ2-7; d_call: .; clone_size: once; cdr3_nt: TGTGCCAGCAGCGTAGGGGACTTTTCCTACGAGCAGTACTTC; cdr3_aa: CASSVGDFSYEQYF
v_call: TRBV7-9; j_call: TRBJ2-7; d_call: TRBD1; clone_size: .; cdr3_nt: TGTGCCAGCAGCTTCTCGGACAGGGTCCACGAGCAGTACTTC; cdr3_aa: CASSFSDRVHEQYF
v_call: TRBV6-2/TRBV6-3; j_call: TRBJ2-1; d_call: TRBD2; clone_size: .; cdr3_nt: TGTGCCAGCAGTTACTCCTCCCTAGCGGGAGGGCGTGGTGAGCAGTTCTTC; cdr3_aa: CASSYSSLAGGRGEQFF
v_call: TRBV7-2; j_call: TRBJ2-2; d_call: .; clone_size: .; cdr3_nt: TGTGCCAGCAGCTTCAGGGCGGGGACCGGGGAGCTGTTTTTT; cdr3_aa: CASSFRAGTGELFF
v_call: TRBV7-2; j_call: TRBJ2-2; d_call: .; clone_size: .; cdr3_nt: TGTGCCAGCAGCTTAAACGGAGACACCGGGGAGCTGTTTTTT; cdr3_aa: CASSLNGDTGELFF
v_call: TRBV7-2; j_call: TRBJ2-3; d_call: .; clone_size: .; cdr3_nt: TGTGCCAGCAGCACAGGTAGCGGTCCCAACGCCGGGGATACGCAGTATTTT; cdr3_aa: CASSTGSGPNAGDTQYF
v_call: TRBV7-9; j_call: TRBJ2-5; d_call: TRBD1; clone_size: .; cdr3_nt: TGTGCCAGCAGCCTTACCCCGGGACAGGGTAGAGAGACCCAGTACTTC; cdr3_aa: CASSLTPGQGRETQYF
v_call: TRBV25-1; j_call: TRBJ2-2; d_call: .; clone_size: once; cdr3_nt: TGTGCCAGCAGTGACAGGGTTAACACCGGGGAGCTGTTTTTT; cdr3_aa: CASSDRVNTGELFF
v_call: TRBV30; j_call: TRBJ2-2; d_call: TRBD1; clone_size: .; cdr3_nt: TGTGCCCTTAAGGCGACAGGGGGCTGGGGCACCGGGGAGCTGTTTTTT; cdr3_aa: CALKATGGWGTGELFF
v_call: TRBV5-1; j_call: TRBJ1-2; d_call: TRBD1; clone_size: once; cdr3_nt: TGCGCCAGCAAATGGACAGGGGCCAATGGCTACACCTTC; cdr3_aa: CASKWTGANGYTF
v_call: TRBV13; j_call: TRBJ2-2; d_call: .; clone_size: once; cdr3_nt: TGTGCCAGCAGCTTCGGGACTCTAAAGAACACCGGGGAGCTGTTTTTT; cdr3_aa: CASSFGTLKNTGELFF
v_call: TRBV28; j_call: TRBJ2-2; d_call: TRBD2; clone_size: .; cdr3_nt: TGTGCCAGCAGCCCAAGCGGGAGGGCCCGCACCGGGGAGCTGTTTTTT; cdr3_aa: CASSPSGRARTGELFF
v_call: TRBV4-3; j_call: TRBJ1-1; d_call: TRBD1; clone_size: .; cdr3_nt: TGCGCCAGCAGCCAAGATCGTCCAGGGGGTTATTTGACCACTGAAGCTTTCTTT; cdr3_aa: CASSQDRPGGYLTTEAFF
v_call: TRBV30; j_call: TRBJ2-7; d_call: TRBD1; clone_size: .; cdr3_nt: TGTGCCTGGAGTGTAGGGACAGGGGACTACGAGCAGTACTTC; cdr3_aa: CAWSVGTGDYEQYF
v_call: TRBV5-5; j_call: TRBJ1-1; d_call: .; clone_size: .; cdr3_nt: TGTGCCAGCAGCACTCGGACATCTATGAACACTGAAGCTTTCTTT; cdr3_aa: CASSTRTSMNTEAFF
v_call: TRBV9; j_call: TRBJ2-7; d_call: .; clone_size: .; cdr3_nt: TGTGCCAGCAGCGTATCTCACAGAACCTACGAGCAGTACTTC; cdr3_aa: CASSVSHRTYEQYF
v_call: TRBV4-2; j_call: TRBJ1-5; d_call: .; clone_size: .; cdr3_nt: TGTGCCAGCAGCCAAGTAGGCCAAAATCAGCCCCAGCATTTT; cdr3_aa: CASSQVGQNQPQHF
v_call: TRBV4-1; j_call: TRBJ1-1; d_call: .; clone_size: .; cdr3_nt: TGCGCCAGCAGCCAAACAGGAGTCCTCATGAACACTGAAGCTTTCTTT; cdr3_aa: CASSQTGVLMNTEAFF
v_call: TRBV7-6; j_call: TRBJ2-1; d_call: TRBD2; clone_size: once; cdr3_nt: TGTGCCAGCAGCTTATCTGGGAGGGACTTCTCCTACAATGAGCAGTTCTTC; cdr3_aa: CASSLSGRDFSYNEQFF
v_call: TRBV6-6; j_call: TRBJ1-3; d_call: .; clone_size: .; cdr3_nt: TGTGCCAGCGTGGACAGTGGCGGAAACACCATATATTTT; cdr3_aa: CASVDSGGNTIYF
v_call: TRBV6-2/TRBV6-3; j_call: TRBJ2-7; d_call: TRBD1; clone_size: .; cdr3_nt: TGTGCCAGCAGTCCAGACAGGGCCGACGAGCAGTACTTC; cdr3_aa: CASSPDRADEQYF
v_call: TRBV7-2; j_call: TRBJ1-2; d_call: TRBD1; clone_size: .; cdr3_nt: TGTGCCAGCAGCCCGGGACAGCTTAACTATGGCTACACCTTC; cdr3_aa: CASSPGQLNYGYTF
v_call: TRBV7-2; j_call: TRBJ2-2; d_call: TRBD1; clone_size: .; cdr3_nt: TGTGCCAGCAGCGCCCACAGGGGCACCGGGGAGCTGTTTTTT; cdr3_aa: CASSAHRGTGELFF
v_call: TRBV6-1; j_call: TRBJ1-3; d_call: .; clone_size: once; cdr3_nt: TGTGCCAGCAGTGAAAGAGAGGACACCATATATTTT; cdr3_aa: CASSEREDTIYF